This TCR beta chain was recorded in a study of blood T cell repertoires in COVID-19. Turning to the study itself: T cells, B-cell-depleted T cells, or PBMCs provided the cDNA or gDNA that served as material.

CDR1 is SGHKS and CDR2 is YYEKEE in the germline V gene (reference sequence). CDR3 length: 18 amino acids. Trimming took off 2 bases at V and 5 bases at J, with 25 bases between the two ends. Per the authors' pipeline: Amplification of reference gene primers provided the estimated nucleated cell counts. Here immunoSEQ multiplex PCR was the method, and the copy in TCRdb shows in-frame clones only, minus some. The DNA gave D and trimming, while V, J and clone size come from that table. The sample holds 95,000 to 110,000 clones, less than 90% seen once. Sequencing used peripheral blood. This clonotype originated in a human donor in a cohort sampled during active COVID-19. This rearrangement joins TRBV5-5 to TRBJ2-5, with TRBD2 as a possible D gene (6 bases). CDR3 amino acids: CASSLGLAPGLMWETQYF. CDR3 nucleotide sequence: TGTGCCAGCAGCTTAGGTTTGGCACCGGGACTGATGTGGGAGACCCAGTACTTC.